The 26 T cell receptor beta chains below all came from one sample that was sequenced in a study of CD8 T cells in ankylosing spondylitis. Their cognate antigens are unknown. Study findings and constraints: Seemingly distinctive of ankylosing spondylitis blood was a TCR beta motif formed by eight highly homologous variants.

Via MiXCR, TCRdb re-called the 5' RACE reads, giving one row per CDR3 protein. Counted here are approximately 520,000 distinct CDR3 sequences, 5.3% occurring once; the ten biggest clones make up under 4.5%. Sequencing input: blood, either unsorted or a sorted T cell fraction (not recorded which). The receptors were gathered from a male donor with ankylosing spondylitis.

The chain couples TRBV21-1 to TRBJ2-7. TRBV21-1 is shown as a pseudogene. CDR3 length equals 15 residues. CDR3 loop: CASSKGCSYSYEQYF. The DNA for the CDR3 is TGTGCCAGCAGCAAAGGGTGTAGCTACTCCTACGAGCAGTACTTC.

This clonotype showed up just a few times. The V gene is TRBV12-3 or TRBV12-4, the J gene TRBJ2-6; either TRBD1 or TRBD2 may fit D (5 bases each). This CDR3 contains 16 residues. V was cut by 6 bases and J by 3 bases, with 15 bases left in between. The CDR3 DNA sequence: TGTGCCAGCAGCCTCGGATGGGGGAGTGGGGCCAACGTCCTGACTTTC. Its translation is CASSLGWGSGANVLTF.

The table lists this clonotype with many counts. This chain connects TRBV5-1 to TRBJ2-5; D is possibly TRBD1 or TRBD2 (5 bases each). V was shortened by 0 bases and J by 2 bases, with 11 bases between the two germline ends. Germline loops: CDR1 SGHRS, CDR2 YFSETQ. This CDR3 is built from 15 residues. The DNA of the CDR3 is TGCGCCAGCAGCTTGGGGGACCGTCCACAAGAGACCCAGTACTTC. It translates to CASSLGDRPQETQYF.

This clonotype was detected many times. The genes are TRBV7-2 and TRBJ2-5; D is undetermined. The germline CDR1 and CDR2 sequences are SGHTA and FQGNSA. The CDR3 loop spans 12 amino acids. The ends were cut back, 5 bases at V and 5 bases at J, with 9 bases in the middle. The CDR3 reads CASSAYPETQYF. In DNA, the CDR3 is TGTGCCAGCAGCGCTTATCCTGAGACCCAGTACTTC. Based on the CDR3 plus reference TRBV7-2 and TRBJ2-5, the full variable domain is GAGVSQSPSNKVTEKGKDVELRCDPISGHTALYWYRQSLGQGLEFLIYFQGNSAPDKSGLPSDRFSAERTGGSVSTLTIQRTQQEDSAVYLCASSAYPETQYFGPGTRLLVL.

This clonotype was seen at least ten times. The chain couples TRBV24-1 to TRBJ2-2; maybe TRBD1 (5 bases). Trimming removed 1 base from V and 3 bases from J, with 17 bases in between. Germline V gene sequence: CDR1 KGHDR, CDR2 SFDVKD. This CDR3 spans 18 amino acids. The CDR3 protein is CATSDLGARQGDTGELFF. As DNA, the CDR3 is TGTGCCACCAGTGATTTAGGTGCGAGGCAGGGTGACACCGGGGAGCTGTTTTTT.

This clonotype came up many times. The V gene is TRBV20-1, the J gene TRBJ1-1; TRBD1 matches 7 bases. The CDR3 sequence is 13 residues long. Germline loops: CDR1 DFQATT, CDR2 SNEGSKA (reference sequence). CDR3 DNA: TGCACCCCCAGGGACAGAAGGAACACTGAAGCTTTCTTT. It specifies CTPRDRRNTEAFF.

This clonotype was recorded many times. The V and J genes are TRBV6-2 or TRBV6-3 and TRBJ1-3; maybe TRBD1 (6 bases). Deletions cut 5 bases from V and 16 bases from J, with 15 bases between. Germline CDR1 and CDR2: MNHEY and SVGEGT. This CDR3 has 11 amino acids. CDR3 sequence reads: CASSDTGTPYF. The CDR3 nucleotides are TGTGCCAGCAGTGACACCGGGACACCTTATTTT.

The chain is built from TRBV6-1 and TRBJ1-2; no firm D call. CDR1 and CDR2 (germline): MNHNS, SASEGT. The CDR3 loop spans 14 amino acids. The V end lost 3 bases, the J end lost 4 bases, and 12 bases lay between the germline ends. As DNA, the CDR3 is TGTGCCAGCAGTGATGGAGGGAATATCTATGGCTACACCTTC. The encoded protein is CASSDGGNIYGYTF.

This clonotype came up a few times. The chain employs TRBV20-1 and TRBJ2-7, with D hard to call. This CDR3 is 12 amino acids long. The germline V and J ends were trimmed by 2 bases and 5 bases, with 10 bases remaining between them. Germline CDR1 and CDR2: DFQATT and SNEGSKA (reference sequence). CDR3 DNA sequence: TGCAGTGCTAGATGGGGATATGACGAGCAGTACTTC. Translation gives CSARWGYDEQYF.

The sample holds many counts of this clonotype. V and J are TRBV6-1 and TRBJ1-5, with TRBD1 matching over 10 bases. CDR1 is MNHNS, CDR2 SASEGT, per germline. This CDR3 is 16 amino acids long. Germline trimming cut 7 bases from V and 7 bases from J; bases unmatched to any gene: 13. CDR3 sequence (DNA): TGTGCCAGCAAAACAGGGACAGGGGAAACTTGGCAGCCCCAGCATTTT. Its translation is CASKTGTGETWQPQHF.

This clonotype was recorded a few times. This CDR3 is CASSLWAGGASDTQYF. The CDR3 DNA reads TGTGCCAGCAGCTTATGGGCCGGGGGGGCCTCAGATACGCAGTATTTT. The V gene is TRBV7-9, the J gene TRBJ2-3; TRBD2 matches at 8 bases. This CDR3 comprises 16 residues. Germline V CDR1 and CDR2: SEHNR, FQNEAQ (reference sequence). The trim removed 2 bases at V and 4 bases at J, leaving 8 bases unmatched. Variable domain in full (rest from reference TRBV7-9 and TRBJ2-3): DTGVSQNPRHKITKRGQNVTFRCDPISEHNRLYWYRQTLGQGPEFLTYFQNEAQLEKSRLLSDRFSAERPKGSFSTLEIQRTEQGDSAMYLCASSLWAGGASDTQYFGPGTRLTVL.

This clonotype was seen ten or more times. V usage is TRBV27 and J usage is TRBJ2-7; D uncertain. The length of the CDR3 is 11 residues. V lost 8 bases, J lost 4 bases, and 9 bases lay in between. CDR1 and CDR2 from the germline V gene are MNHEY and SMNVEV (reference sequence). CDR3 coding DNA: TGTGCCAGCGGTCGGATGTACGAGCAGTACTTC. The encoded protein is CASGRMYEQYF.

V and J are TRBV4-3 and TRBJ2-1; TRBD2 aligns across 10 bases. From germline, CDR1 is LGHNA and CDR2 YSLEER. This CDR3 is built from 17 residues. The V gene end was trimmed by 2 bases and the J gene end by 1 base; junction bases not matched to a gene: 5. CDR3 region: CASSQIASGGSYNEQFF. Here the CDR3 DNA reads TGCGCCAGCAGCCAAATAGCTAGCGGGGGATCCTACAATGAGCAGTTCTTC.

This clonotype was counted at least ten times. The chain recombines TRBV6-5 with TRBJ1-2; TRBD1 might be the D (6 bases). V gave up 2 bases and J gave up 3 bases, with 13 bases separating them. Germline assignment: CDR1 MNHEY and CDR2 SVGAGI. CDR3 length: 15 amino acids. In DNA form, the CDR3 reads TGTGCCAGCAGTTACGAACAGGGCGACCACTATGGCTACACCTTC. As protein: CASSYEQGDHYGYTF.

This clonotype was observed at least ten times. This chain joins TRBV27 and TRBJ2-1; 14 positions match TRBD2. The V and J ends lost 5 bases and 9 bases, in that order; junction bases with no gene match: 6. The CDR3 sequence is 15 residues long. The germline V gene encodes CDR1 MNHEY and CDR2 SMNVEV (reference sequence). The CDR3 protein is CASSPGTSGSGEQFF. The CDR3 nucleotides read TGTGCCAGCAGTCCCGGGACTAGCGGGAGCGGTGAGCAGTTCTTC.

This clonotype is a singleton in its sample. This may be a read error: a much more frequent sequence differs by one nucleotide. The J gene is TRBJ2-5, the V gene TRBV20-1; D gene uncertain. Germline CDR1 and CDR2: DFQATT and SNEGSKA (reference sequence). The CDR3 spans 11 residues. The V gene lost 5 bases and the J gene lost 5 bases, with 9 bases spanning the gap. The CDR3 nucleotides read TGCAGTGCTTGGTCAGTGGAGACCCAGTACTTC. Translated, it gives CSAWSVETQYF.

V is TRBV7-6 and J is TRBJ2-1; no firm D call. CDR3 size: 13 residues. Germline V gene sequence: CDR1 SGHVS, CDR2 FNYEAQ. V was pared by 4 bases and J by 9 bases, with 13 bases between. The chain's CDR3 is CASSSNLLGEQFF. CDR3 sequence (DNA): TGTGCCAGCAGCTCCAACCTACTGGGTGAGCAGTTCTTC.

This clonotype was detected only a few times. This chain links TRBV5-1 with TRBJ2-7, with D unresolved. Germline CDR1 and CDR2: SGHRS and YFSETQ. Trimming removed 0 bases from V and 7 bases from J, with 14 bases in between. The CDR3 is 14 residues long. CDR3 protein: CASSLEGGRKEQYF. CDR3 bases: TGCGCCAGCAGCTTGGAGGGCGGCCGCAAGGAGCAGTACTTC.

This clonotype was detected ten times or more. The chain employs TRBV10-2 and TRBJ2-5; 16 bases agree with TRBD2. This CDR3 spans 20 amino acids. V trimming: 2 bases; J trimming: 5 bases; junction bases outside the gene matches: 14. Germline V gene sequence: CDR1 WSHSY, CDR2 SAAADI. The CDR3 DNA reads TGCGCCAGCAGTGAGCCTGGGACTAGCGGGAGGGCCTTTCTGGGGGAGACCCAGTACTTC. This translates into CASSEPGTSGRAFLGETQYF.

This clonotype was found many times. The chain joins TRBV27 to TRBJ1-4; D call uncertain. Trimming removed 8 bases from V and 0 bases from J, with 10 bases in between. The CDR3 totals 14 residues. Germline CDR1 MNHEY, CDR2 SMNVEV (reference sequence). CDR3 in amino acids: CASSLVATNEKLFF. CDR3 nucleotide sequence: TGTGCCAGCTCCTTAGTTGCAACTAATGAAAAACTGTTTTTT.

This clonotype came up many times. For the CDR3, the DNA is TGCAGCGTTGACTTGCAGGGACCCTATGGCTACACCTTC. Translation: CSVDLQGPYGYTF. This chain connects TRBV29-1 to TRBJ1-2; TRBD1 might be the D (5 bases). This CDR3 comprises 13 residues. V shed 3 bases and J shed 4 bases, with 12 bases lying between them. Germline CDR1 reads SQVTM; CDR2 reads ANQGSEA.

This clonotype was seen only a few times. The V and J genes are TRBV4-2 and TRBJ2-1; possibly TRBD2 for D (6 bases). The V gene lost 4 bases and the J gene lost 8 bases, with 12 bases spanning the gap. CDR1 is LGHNA and CDR2 is YNFKEQ in the germline V gene. The CDR3 spans 13 residues. Here the CDR3 DNA reads TGTGCCAGCAGCCTCGGGCGGGATTATGAGCAGTTCTTC. It codes for CASSLGRDYEQFF.

There are many counts of this clonotype. This chain joins TRBV6-1 and TRBJ1-1; the match to TRBD1 covers 9 bases. V lost 8 bases and J lost 4; bases outside the gene matches: 5. The CDR3 spans 13 residues. Germline values: CDR1 MNHNS, CDR2 SASEGT. The CDR3 here is CASFGQGITEAFF. The CDR3 DNA reads as TGTGCCAGCTTCGGACAGGGGATCACTGAAGCTTTCTTT.

This clonotype was observed many times. V gene TRBV24-1 combines with J gene TRBJ2-6; D remains unclear. CDR1 and CDR2 (germline): KGHDR, SFDVKD. Trimming cost V 0 bases and J 0 bases, with 5 bases left between them. The CDR3 totals 16 residues. CDR3 sequence (DNA): TGTGCCACCAGTGATTTGGTCCCCTCTGGGGCCAACGTCCTGACTTTC. Protein sequence: CATSDLVPSGANVLTF.

This clonotype showed up many times. The CDR3: CSVETQYF. The DNA for the CDR3 is TGCAGCGTCGAGACCCAGTACTTC. The V gene is TRBV29-1, the J gene TRBJ2-5, with D unclear. CDR3 length: 8 residues. Per germline, CDR1 SQVTM and CDR2 ANQGSEA. Trimming cost V 6 bases and J 5 bases, with 1 base left between them.

This clonotype was counted ten times or more. The chain has TRBV7-2 and TRBJ1-1, with 8 nucleotides matching TRBD1. The CDR3 sequence is 13 residues long. Unmatched junction bases numbered 5, after V lost 5 bases and J lost 6 bases. CDR1 SGHTA and CDR2 FQGNSA come from the germline V gene. The CDR3 protein is CASSPQGASEAFF. In DNA form, the CDR3 reads TGTGCCAGCAGCCCTCAGGGGGCCTCTGAAGCTTTCTTT.